This T cell receptor beta chain was identified during a study of blood T cell repertoires in COVID-19. Study in general: Sites across the United States, Italy and Spain contributed samples from acute and convalescent COVID-19. Sources were T cells, B-cell-depleted T cells, or PBMCs; the material itself was cDNA or gDNA.

This CDR3 has 16 residues. Per germline, CDR1 LNHDA and CDR2 SQIVND (reference sequence). The J segment lost 4 bases and the V segment lost 6 bases, leaving 9 bases of the junction unmatched. In the original workflow: Nucleated cell counts were estimated from reference gene primer amplification. This table comes from immunoSEQ multiplex PCR, and its TCRdb copy is limited to in-frame clones, with some not included. V and J calls and clone size are those listed in that table; D and trimming were worked out from the DNA. The sample shows 60,000 to 85,000 clones, 80% of them seen only once. The rearrangement joins TRBV19 to TRBJ2-5, with 12 nucleotides matching TRBD2. This clonotype was sampled from a human donor in a cohort sampled during active COVID-19. Sequenced input: peripheral blood. The CDR3 nucleotides read TGTGCCAGTAGCACTCTAGCGGGAGGGCCCGGAGAGACCCAGTACTTC. Translating gives CASSTLAGGPGETQYF. Together with reference TRBV19 and TRBJ2-5, the CDR3 gives the full variable domain: DGGITQSPKYLFRKEGQNVTLSCEQNLNHDAMYWYRQDPGQGLRLIYYSQIVNDFQKGDIAEGYSVSREKKESFPLTVTSAQKNPTAFYLCASSTLAGGPGETQYFGPGTRLLVL.